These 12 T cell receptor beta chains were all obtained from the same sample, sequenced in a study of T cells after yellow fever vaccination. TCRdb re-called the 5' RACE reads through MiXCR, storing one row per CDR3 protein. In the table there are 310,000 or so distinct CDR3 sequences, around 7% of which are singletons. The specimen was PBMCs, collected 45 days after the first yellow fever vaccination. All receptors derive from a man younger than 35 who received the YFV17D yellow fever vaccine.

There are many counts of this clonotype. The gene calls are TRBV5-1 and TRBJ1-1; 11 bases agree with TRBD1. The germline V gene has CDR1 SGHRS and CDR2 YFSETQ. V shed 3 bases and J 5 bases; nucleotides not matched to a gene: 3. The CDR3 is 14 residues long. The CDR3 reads CASSSGQGGTEAFF. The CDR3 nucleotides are TGCGCCAGCAGCTCGGGACAGGGGGGAACTGAAGCTTTCTTT.

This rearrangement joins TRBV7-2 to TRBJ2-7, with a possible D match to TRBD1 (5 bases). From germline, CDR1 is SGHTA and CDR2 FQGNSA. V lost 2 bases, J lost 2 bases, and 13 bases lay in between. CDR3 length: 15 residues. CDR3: CASSLQSTTAYEQYV. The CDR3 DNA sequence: TGTGCCAGCAGCTTACAGTCCACGACAGCCTACGAGCAGTACGTC.

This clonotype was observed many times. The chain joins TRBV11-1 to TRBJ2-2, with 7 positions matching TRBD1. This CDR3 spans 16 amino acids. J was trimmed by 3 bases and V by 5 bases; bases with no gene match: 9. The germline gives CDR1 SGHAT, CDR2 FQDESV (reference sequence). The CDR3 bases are TGTGCCAGCAGCACCTACAGGGGTAGGGACACCGGGGAGCTGTTTTTT. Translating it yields CASSTYRGRDTGELFF.

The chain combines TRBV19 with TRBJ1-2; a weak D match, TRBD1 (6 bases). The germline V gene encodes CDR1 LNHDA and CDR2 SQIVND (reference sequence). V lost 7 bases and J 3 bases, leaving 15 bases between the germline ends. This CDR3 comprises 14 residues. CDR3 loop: CASKRQETDYGYTF. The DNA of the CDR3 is TGTGCCAGTAAACGACAGGAGACTGACTATGGCTACACCTTC.

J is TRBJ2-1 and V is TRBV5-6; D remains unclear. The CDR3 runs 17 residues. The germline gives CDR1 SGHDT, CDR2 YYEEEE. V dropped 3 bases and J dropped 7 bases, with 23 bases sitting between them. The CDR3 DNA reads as TGTGCCAGCAGCTCGGTAACGACGGCTCCCTTCGGGAATGAGCAGTTCTTC. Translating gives CASSSVTTAPFGNEQFF.

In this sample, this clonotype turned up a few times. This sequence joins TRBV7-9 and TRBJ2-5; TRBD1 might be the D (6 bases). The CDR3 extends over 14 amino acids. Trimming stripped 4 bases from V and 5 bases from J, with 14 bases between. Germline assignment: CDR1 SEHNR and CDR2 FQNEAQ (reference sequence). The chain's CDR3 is CASSSPGEVETQYF. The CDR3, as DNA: TGTGCCAGCAGCTCGCCAGGGGAAGTGGAGACCCAGTACTTC.

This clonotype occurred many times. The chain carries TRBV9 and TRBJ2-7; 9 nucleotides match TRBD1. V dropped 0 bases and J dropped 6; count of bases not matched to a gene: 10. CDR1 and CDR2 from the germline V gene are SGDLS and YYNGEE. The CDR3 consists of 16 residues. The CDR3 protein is CASSVGGTGTFSEQYF. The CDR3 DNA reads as TGTGCCAGCAGCGTAGGGGGGACAGGGACCTTTAGCGAGCAGTACTTC. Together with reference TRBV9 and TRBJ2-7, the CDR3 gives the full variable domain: DSGVTQTPKHLITATGQRVTLRCSPRSGDLSVYWYQQSLDQGLQFLIQYYNGEERAKGNILERFSAQQFPDLHSELNLSSLELGDSALYFCASSVGGTGTFSEQYFGPGTRLTVT.

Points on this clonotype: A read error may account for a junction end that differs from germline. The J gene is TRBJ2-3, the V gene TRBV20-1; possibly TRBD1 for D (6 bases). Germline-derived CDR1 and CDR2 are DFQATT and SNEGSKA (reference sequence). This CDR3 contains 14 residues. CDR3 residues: CSAPDRRATYTQYF. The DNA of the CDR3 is TGCAGTGCTCCGGACAGACGTGCCACATATACGCAGTATTTT.

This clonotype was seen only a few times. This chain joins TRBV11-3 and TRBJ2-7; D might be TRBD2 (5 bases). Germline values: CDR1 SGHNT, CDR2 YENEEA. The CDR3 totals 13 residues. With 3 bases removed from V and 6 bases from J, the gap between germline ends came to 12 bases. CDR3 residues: CASSFSSPGEQYF. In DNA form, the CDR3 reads TGTGCCAGCAGCTTTTCTAGCCCAGGCGAGCAGTACTTC.

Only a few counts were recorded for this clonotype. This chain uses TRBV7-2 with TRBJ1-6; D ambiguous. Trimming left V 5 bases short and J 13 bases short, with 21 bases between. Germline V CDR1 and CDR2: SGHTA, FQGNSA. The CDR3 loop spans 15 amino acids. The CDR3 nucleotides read TGTGCCAGCAGCCAAAACCCGACCGGTATGAGCCCCCTCCACTTT. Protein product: CASSQNPTGMSPLHF.

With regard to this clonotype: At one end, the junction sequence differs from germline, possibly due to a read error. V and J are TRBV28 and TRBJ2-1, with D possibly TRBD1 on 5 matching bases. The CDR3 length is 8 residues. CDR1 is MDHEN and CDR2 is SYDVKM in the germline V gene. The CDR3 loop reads CASLKTAF. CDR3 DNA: TGTGCCAGCCTCAAGACAGCTTTC. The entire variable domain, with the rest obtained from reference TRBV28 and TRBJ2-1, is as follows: DVKVTQSSRYLVKRTGEKVFLECVQDMDHENMFWYRQDPGLGLRLIYFSYDVKMKEKGDIPEGYSVSREKKERFSLILESASTNQTSMYLCASLKTAFGPGTRLTVL.

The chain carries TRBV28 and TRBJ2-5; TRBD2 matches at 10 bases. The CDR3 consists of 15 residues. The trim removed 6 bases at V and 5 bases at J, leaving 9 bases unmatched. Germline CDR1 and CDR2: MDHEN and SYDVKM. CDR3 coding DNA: TGTGCCAGCAGACCACTAGCGGGGAACGGTGAGACCCAGTACTTC. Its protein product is CASRPLAGNGETQYF.